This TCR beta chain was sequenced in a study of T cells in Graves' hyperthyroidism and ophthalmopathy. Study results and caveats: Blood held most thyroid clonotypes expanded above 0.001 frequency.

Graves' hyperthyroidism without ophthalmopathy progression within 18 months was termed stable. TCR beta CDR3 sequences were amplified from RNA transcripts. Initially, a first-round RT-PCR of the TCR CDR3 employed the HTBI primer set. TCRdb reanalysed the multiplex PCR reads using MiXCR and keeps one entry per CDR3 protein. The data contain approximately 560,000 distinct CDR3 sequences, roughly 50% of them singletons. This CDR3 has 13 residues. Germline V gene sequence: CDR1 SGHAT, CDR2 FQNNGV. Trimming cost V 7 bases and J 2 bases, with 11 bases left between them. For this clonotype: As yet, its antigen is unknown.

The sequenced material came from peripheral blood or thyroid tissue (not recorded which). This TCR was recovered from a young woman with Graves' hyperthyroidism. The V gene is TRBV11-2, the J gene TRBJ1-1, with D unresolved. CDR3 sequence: CASTGWKNTEAFF. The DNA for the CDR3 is TGTGCCAGCACCGGATGGAAAAACACTGAAGCTTTCTTT.